This TCR beta chain was observed in a study of T cells in Graves' hyperthyroidism and ophthalmopathy. Amplification targeted TCR beta CDR3 regions from RNA transcripts. The study used the HTBI primer set for a first-round RT-PCR of the TCR CDR3. A single record per CDR3 protein comes from TCRdb applying MiXCR to the multiplex PCR reads. The sample carries under 400,000 distinct CDR3 sequences, around 14% recorded once. Germline lookup yields CDR1 SGHDN and CDR2 FVKESK. The ends were cut back, 3 bases at V and 5 bases at J, with 13 bases in the middle. The CDR3 sequence is 14 residues long. This clonotype was obtained from a woman between 18 and 29 years old with Graves' hyperthyroidism. The rearrangement joins TRBV14 to TRBJ2-5; D remains unclear. Sequencing was performed on blood. CDR3 nucleotide sequence: TGTGCCAGCAGCCATGGCGCAGTCCGGGAGACCCAGTACTTC. Encoded protein: CASSHGAVRETQYF.